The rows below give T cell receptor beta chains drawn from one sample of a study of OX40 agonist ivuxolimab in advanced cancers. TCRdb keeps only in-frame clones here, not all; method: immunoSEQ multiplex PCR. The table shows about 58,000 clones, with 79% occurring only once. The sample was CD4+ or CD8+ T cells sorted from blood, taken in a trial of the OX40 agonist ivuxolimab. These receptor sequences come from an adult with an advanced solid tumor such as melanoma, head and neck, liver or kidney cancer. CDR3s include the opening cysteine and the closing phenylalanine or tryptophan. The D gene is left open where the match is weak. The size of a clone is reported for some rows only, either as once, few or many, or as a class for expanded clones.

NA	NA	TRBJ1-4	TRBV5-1	TGCGCCAGCAGCTTGGGTTGGTTGGATGAAAAACTGTTTTTT	CASSLGWLDEKLFF
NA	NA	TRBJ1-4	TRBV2	TGTGCCGGGTCAGGGTTTGGTGAAAAACTGTTTTTT	CAGSGFGEKLFF
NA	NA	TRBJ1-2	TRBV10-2	TGCGCCAGCAGTGAGCAGGGGTTTCAAAGCTATGGCTACACCTTC	CASSEQGFQSYGYTF
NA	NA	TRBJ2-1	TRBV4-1	TGCGCCAGCAGCCAATCTTCGGGGGAATCCTACAATGAGCAGTTCTTC	CASSQSSGESYNEQFF
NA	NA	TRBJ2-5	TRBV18	TGTGCCAGCTCACCTGACCAGACCCAGTACTTC	CASSPDQTQYF
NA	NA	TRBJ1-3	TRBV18	TGTGCCAGCTCACCACTGCGGGGAAACACCATATATTTT	CASSPLRGNTIYF
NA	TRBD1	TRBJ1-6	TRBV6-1	TGTGCCAGCAGTCGGACAGGGTCTAGTACTTCACCCCTCCACTTT	CASSRTGSSTSPLHF
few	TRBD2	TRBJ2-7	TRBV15	TGTGCCACCAGCAAAAGGACTAGCTACGAGCAGTACTTC	CATSKRTSYEQYF
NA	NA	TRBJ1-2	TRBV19	TGTGCCAGTACATTGGGCCGCGGGACCGCGCGTAACTATGGCTACACCTTC	CASTLGRGTARNYGYTF
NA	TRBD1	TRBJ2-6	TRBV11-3	TGTGCCAGCAGCAGACGGACAGGGGGCACTTCTGGGGCCAACGTCCTGACTTTC	CASSRRTGGTSGANVLTF
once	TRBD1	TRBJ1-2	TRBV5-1	TGCGCCAGCAGCTTGGCCGGGACAGGGACTTCTAACTATGGCTACACCTTC	CASSLAGTGTSNYGYTF
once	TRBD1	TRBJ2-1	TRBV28	TGTGCCAGCAGTACTACAGACAGGGGCCAGCAGTTCTTC	CASSTTDRGQQFF
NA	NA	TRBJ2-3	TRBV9	TGTGCCAGCAGCGTAGCAGGGGCAGATACGCAGTATTTT	CASSVAGADTQYF
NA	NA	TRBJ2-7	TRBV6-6	TGTGCCAGCAGCCGCGTGGGTGCCAACTCCTACGAGCAGTACTTC	CASSRVGANSYEQYF
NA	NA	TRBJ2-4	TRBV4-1	TGCGCCAGCAGCCAAGAAATTACGGGAAACATTCAGTACTTC	CASSQEITGNIQYF
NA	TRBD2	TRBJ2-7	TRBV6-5	TGTGCCAGCAGGCACGGGACTAGCGGCTACGAGCAGTACTTC	CASRHGTSGYEQYF
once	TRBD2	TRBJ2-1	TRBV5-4	TGTGCCGTAACTCTAGCGGGAGGGAACAATGAGCAGTTCTTC	CAVTLAGGNNEQFF
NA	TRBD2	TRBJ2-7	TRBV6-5	TGTGCCAGCAGAGCGGGAGGGCCCACCGGAGAGCAGTACTTC	CASRAGGPTGEQYF
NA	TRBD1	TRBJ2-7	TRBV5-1	TGCGCCAGCAGCCCGGGACAGGGGAGTCCCCACGAGCAGTACTTC	CASSPGQGSPHEQYF
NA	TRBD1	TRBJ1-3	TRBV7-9	TGTGCCAGCAGCCCCCGGGACAGCTTCTCTGGAAACACCATATATTTT	CASSPRDSFSGNTIYF
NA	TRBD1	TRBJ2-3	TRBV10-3	TGTGCCATTGGGACAGGGACAGGGGATACGCAGTATTTT	CAIGTGTGDTQYF
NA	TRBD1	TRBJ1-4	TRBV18	TGTGCCAGCTCACGGGCAGGGGGATATGAAAAACTGTTTTTT	CASSRAGGYEKLFF
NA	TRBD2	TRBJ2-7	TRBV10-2	TGCGCCAGCAAGTCGGCTAGCGGGAGTCGGGGTGAGCAGTACTTC	CASKSASGSRGEQYF
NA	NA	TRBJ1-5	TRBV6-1	TGTGCCAGCGGAGGTGGTTGGCTCAATCAGCCCCAGCATTTT	CASGGGWLNQPQHF
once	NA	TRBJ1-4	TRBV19	TGTGCCAGTAGTATATTGCAGGGGAGTGAAAAACTGTTTTTT	CASSILQGSEKLFF
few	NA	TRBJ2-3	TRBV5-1	TGCGCCAGCAGCATAGGGGATTCACTAGATACGCAGTATTTT	CASSIGDSLDTQYF
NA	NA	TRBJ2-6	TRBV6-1	TGTGCCAGCAATAGTCCGTCATCTGGGGCCAACGTCCTGACTTTC	CASNSPSSGANVLTF
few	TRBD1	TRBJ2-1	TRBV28	TGTGCCAGCACCATGAGGGGGCACAGGGATGGCTACAATGAGCAGTTCTTC	CASTMRGHRDGYNEQFF
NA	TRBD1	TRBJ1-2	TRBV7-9	TGTGCCAGCGGAGAGATCAAGGACAGGGGGGACGGCTACACCTTC	CASGEIKDRGDGYTF
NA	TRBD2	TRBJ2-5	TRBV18	TGTGCCAGCTCACCCCCGGGACTAGCGGGGGGGGAAGAGACCCAGTACTTC	CASSPPGLAGGEETQYF
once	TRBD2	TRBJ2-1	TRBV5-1	TGCGCCAGCAGCCGACTAGCGGATGCCTACAATGAGCAGTTCTTC	CASSRLADAYNEQFF